This passage covers 7 T cell receptor beta chains from one sample sequenced in a study of T cell repertoires in cytomegalovirus infection. TCRdb fed the reads into MiXCR, producing one record per CDR3 protein. The sample includes about 920,000 distinct CDR3 sequences, 25% to 40% seen only once; the top ten take roughly 13%. These TCRs' antigens remain unknown. This sample comprised cultured CD8+ T cells from PBMCs, obtained from culture after CMV antigen stimulation. The receptors were sampled from a human donor in good health (CMV status not recorded). Some clones in this sample may be carry-over from other donors' samples.

This clonotype has only a few counts. The chain combines TRBV6-2 or TRBV6-3 with TRBJ1-5; 7 bases map to TRBD1. This CDR3 comprises 14 residues. The trim removed 2 bases at V and 4 bases at J, leaving 2 bases unmatched. The germline gives CDR1 MNHEY, CDR2 SVGEGT. CDR3 residues: CASSYQQGNQPQHF. In DNA, the CDR3 is TGTGCCAGCAGTTACCAACAGGGGAATCAGCCCCAGCATTTT.

The rearrangement links TRBV7-9 to TRBJ1-1; unclear D gene. The V end lost 3 bases, the J end lost 0 bases, and 11 bases lay between the germline ends. The germline V gene has CDR1 SEHNR and CDR2 FQNEAQ (reference sequence). There are 15 residues in the CDR3. Here the CDR3 DNA reads TGTGCCAGCAGCTTCGTTGGCGGTATGAACACTGAAGCTTTCTTT. Its translation: CASSFVGGMNTEAFF. Together with reference TRBV7-9 and TRBJ1-1, the CDR3 gives the full variable domain: DTGVSQNPRHKITKRGQNVTFRCDPISEHNRLYWYRQTLGQGPEFLTYFQNEAQLEKSRLLSDRFSAERPKGSFSTLEIQRTEQGDSAMYLCASSFVGGMNTEAFFGQGTRLTVV.

The gene calls are TRBV4-1 and TRBJ2-2, with D possibly matching TRBD2 (6 bases). V lost 2 bases to trimming and J lost 2 bases, with 12 bases between them. CDR3 length equals 16 residues. Germline loops: CDR1 MGHRA, CDR2 YSYEKL. CDR3: CASSQFAGPNTGELFF. CDR3 sequence (DNA): TGCGCCAGCAGCCAATTCGCGGGACCCAACACCGGGGAGCTGTTTTTT.

This clonotype was recorded only once. The chain has TRBV20-1 and TRBJ1-2; D is possibly TRBD1 (6 bases). Germline V lookup: CDR1 DFQATT, CDR2 SNEGSKA (reference sequence). V was pared by 3 bases and J by 0 bases, with 14 bases between. CDR3 length equals 15 residues. This CDR3 is CSASRGGRTNYGYTF. CDR3 nucleotide sequence: TGCAGTGCTAGTAGGGGGGGCCGAACTAACTATGGCTACACCTTC.

This chain uses TRBV12-3 or TRBV12-4 with TRBJ1-2; no clear D gene. The CDR3 has 12 amino acids. The V end was cut by 5 bases, the J end by 7 bases, with 11 bases between. In DNA form, the CDR3 reads TGTGCCAGCAGTCCCTCTTCGCGTGGCTACACCTTC. Its protein product is CASSPSSRGYTF.

There are a few counts of this clonotype. This rearrangement joins TRBV27 to TRBJ1-2; possibly TRBD1 for D (5 bases). The CDR3 spans 14 residues. The germline gives CDR1 MNHEY, CDR2 SMNVEV (reference sequence). Trimming cost V 5 bases and J 4 bases, with 14 bases left between them. The CDR3 here is CASSPGGGSYGYTF. CDR3 sequence (DNA): TGTGCCAGCAGTCCTGGGGGGGGTAGCTATGGCTACACCTTC.

In regard to this clonotype: An end of the junction does not agree with germline; a read error may underlie this. The rearrangement uses TRBV7-2 and TRBJ2-1; tentative D call: TRBD2 (5 bases). Germline CDR1 and CDR2: SGHTA and FQGNSA. The CDR3 extends over 15 amino acids. As DNA, the CDR3 is TGTGCCAGCAGCTTAGGAGGGTTAGGGCACAATGGGCAGTTCTTC. It encodes CASSLGGLGHNGQFF.